This record concerns one T cell receptor beta chain sequence. V was pared by 0 bases and J by 10 bases, with 12 bases between. The CDR3 loop spans 13 amino acids. CDR1 is LGHNT and CDR2 is FRNRAP in the germline V gene. Profiled with immunoSEQ multiplex PCR; TCRdb holds only in-frame clones, not every one. The top ten hold about 3.4% of the sample, which has 350,000 to 450,000 clones, 80% to 90% seen once. The data stem from a study of Ad26.COV2.S vaccination and SARS-CoV-2 variants. As for treatment: around 19 received Ad26.COV2.S at low or high dose, single or two shots; 5 received placebo; per-sample allocation not given. Sample collection was performed on day 63 after the first vaccine or placebo injection.

This chain connects TRBV12-5 to TRBJ1-1; TRBD1 might be the D (5 bases). The receptor comes from a person aged 18-65 years who received the Ad26.COV2.S COVID-19 vaccine or a placebo. Sample: peripheral blood, taken in a trial of Ad26.COV2.S vaccine versus placebo. The CDR3 loop reads CASGLVLGAAAFF. The CDR3 region has the DNA TGTGCTAGTGGTTTGGTACTCGGGGCAGCAGCTTTCTTT.